The 21 T cell receptor beta chains reported below all come from one sample, sequenced in a study of neurological immune-mediated disorders. TCRdb re-called the 5' RACE reads through MiXCR, storing one row per CDR3 protein. The table shows around 27,000 distinct CDR3 sequences, with more than 14% occurring only once. Material: PBMCs. Source of these receptors: a man aged 65 to 79 in good health.

This clonotype was detected many times. This sequence joins TRBV6-4 and TRBJ2-3; 10 bases are shared with TRBD2. The CDR3 is made up of 16 amino acids. CDR1 is MRHNA, CDR2 SNTAGT, per germline. Trimming took 4 bases from V and 3 from J; bases not matched to a gene: 7. Here the CDR3 reads CASSATPGLATDTQYF. CDR3 nucleotide sequence: TGTGCCAGCAGTGCTACACCGGGACTAGCGACAGATACGCAGTATTTT.

At least ten counts were recorded for this clonotype. This chain connects TRBV7-2 to TRBJ2-3; 7 nucleotides align to TRBD2. Unmatched junction bases numbered 8, after V lost 4 bases and J lost 4 bases. The CDR3 runs 15 residues. Per the germline V gene, CDR1 is SGHTA and CDR2 is FQGNSA. CDR3 DNA: TGTGCCAGCAGCTGGGCTAGCGGTATCGCAGATACGCAGTATTTT. Its translation: CASSWASGIADTQYF.

At least ten counts were recorded for this clonotype. The genes are TRBV20-1 and TRBJ2-7; 10 bases are a match to TRBD2. V gave up 0 bases and J gave up 0 bases; unmatched junction bases: 8. Germline V gives CDR1 DFQATT, CDR2 SNEGSKA (reference sequence). The CDR3 is 17 amino acids. CDR3 protein: CSARDPAGGLGSYEQYF. CDR3 coding DNA: TGCAGTGCTAGAGATCCAGCGGGGGGGCTGGGCTCCTACGAGCAGTACTTC.

This clonotype has ten or more counts. V gene TRBV2 combines with J gene TRBJ2-2; 11 bases line up with TRBD1. The CDR3 spans 14 residues. Germline assignment: CDR1 SNHLY and CDR2 FYNNEI. V lost 10 bases to trimming and J lost 7 bases; unmatched junction nucleotides: 8. Written as DNA, the CDR3 is TGTGCCACATCGGGACAGGGGGTAGGCGGGGAGCTGTTTTTT. Residues: CATSGQGVGGELFF.

This clonotype was seen repeatedly, ten times or more. The J gene is TRBJ2-3, the V gene TRBV10-3; unclear D gene. V lost 2 bases, J lost 5 bases, and 5 bases lay in between. CDR1 is ENHRY, CDR2 SYGVKD, per germline. This CDR3 contains 12 residues. The CDR3 DNA follows: TGTGCCATCAGTGAGCGGAGAGATACGCAGTATTTT. It is translated as CAISERRDTQYF.

This clonotype was seen many times. This chain uses TRBV5-1 with TRBJ2-3, with 15 bases lining up with TRBD2. V lost 7 bases to trimming and J lost 1 base; unmatched junction nucleotides: 10. Germline V gene data show CDR1 as SGHRS and CDR2 as YFSETQ. The CDR3 covers 18 residues. Written as DNA, the CDR3 is TGCGCCAGCCGGCCTGGACTAGCGGGGGGGCCGGGCACAGATACGCAGTATTTT. Translated, it gives CASRPGLAGGPGTDTQYF.

This clonotype was counted at least ten times. The chain employs TRBV7-2 and TRBJ1-4; no clear D. Trimming left V 4 bases short and J 6 bases short, with 9 bases between. CDR1 is SGHTA, CDR2 FQGNSA, per germline. The CDR3 runs to 13 residues. The chain's CDR3 is CASSSGGYEKLFF. In nucleotides, the CDR3 is TGTGCCAGCAGCTCCGGAGGGTATGAAAAACTGTTTTTT.

This clonotype appeared many times. The V and J genes are TRBV20-1 and TRBJ2-3, with TRBD1 matching 11 bases. This CDR3 contains 18 residues. With V trimmed by 0 bases and J by 3 bases, 11 bases remained unmatched. Germline-derived CDR1 and CDR2 are DFQATT and SNEGSKA (reference sequence). Written as DNA, the CDR3 is TGCAGTGCTAGAGATCTTTTCCAGGACAGGGGGCGGACAGATACGCAGTATTTT. Translating gives CSARDLFQDRGRTDTQYF.

The rearrangement links TRBV7-8 to TRBJ2-1, with D tentatively TRBD2 (7 bases). The CDR3 is 12 amino acids. Germline V gene data show CDR1 as SGHVS and CDR2 as FQNEAQ. The germline V and J ends were trimmed by 5 bases and 8 bases, with 10 bases remaining between them. CDR3 DNA: TGTGCCAGCAGCGGGGGGGCCGATGAGCAGTTCTTC. Residues: CASSGGADEQFF.

J is TRBJ2-7 and V is TRBV18; D not resolved. Trimming took off 3 bases at V and 5 bases at J, with 8 bases between the two ends. The CDR3 loop spans 12 amino acids. Germline lookup yields CDR1 KGHSH and CDR2 LQKENI. Here the CDR3 reads CASSPRRDEQYF. In nucleotides, the CDR3 is TGTGCCAGCTCACCTAGGAGAGACGAGCAGTACTTC.

This clonotype was observed many times. The chain carries TRBV20-1 and TRBJ1-1; D is uncertain. Trimming cost V 6 bases and J 0 bases, with 11 bases left between them. This CDR3 contains 13 residues. CDR1 is DFQATT, CDR2 SNEGSKA, per germline (reference sequence). The chain's CDR3 is CSANGEMNTEAFF. CDR3 sequence (DNA): TGCAGTGCCAATGGGGAAATGAACACTGAAGCTTTCTTT.

On this clonotype: One end of the junction is discordant with germline, which a read error may explain. The chain is built from TRBV6-6 and TRBJ1-6, with a possible D match to TRBD1 (6 bases). This CDR3 is built from 15 residues. Germline CDR1 is MNHNY and CDR2 is SVGAGI (reference sequence). Here the CDR3 DNA reads TGTTCCAGCAGTTCTCCAGGGGACGGGAGTTCACCCCTCCAATTT. This sequence encodes CSSSSPGDGSSPLQF.

This clonotype was counted at least ten times. The chain is built from TRBV7-2 and TRBJ2-7; 7 bases are shared with TRBD2. The CDR3 sequence is 16 residues long. CDR1 and CDR2 (germline): SGHTA, FQGNSA. The trim removed 4 bases at V and 0 bases at J, leaving 9 bases unmatched. The CDR3 reads CASSSAGDGNSYEQYF. The CDR3 DNA sequence: TGTGCCAGCAGCTCCGCGGGGGACGGGAACTCCTACGAGCAGTACTTC.

This clonotype was recorded at least ten times. V gene TRBV19 combines with J gene TRBJ1-6, with 11 nucleotides matching TRBD1. The CDR3 is 16 residues long. V lost 5 bases, J lost 10 bases, and 10 bases stayed unmatched. Germline values: CDR1 LNHDA, CDR2 SQIVND (reference sequence). CDR3 in amino acids: CASSPRTGGAGSPLHF. The CDR3 bases are TGTGCCAGTAGTCCCCGGACAGGGGGCGCCGGCTCACCCCTCCACTTT. The whole variable domain, remainder taken from reference TRBV19 and TRBJ1-6, is DGGITQSPKYLFRKEGQNVTLSCEQNLNHDAMYWYRQDPGQGLRLIYYSQIVNDFQKGDIAEGYSVSREKKESFPLTVTSAQKNPTAFYLCASSPRTGGAGSPLHFGNGTRLTVT.

This clonotype showed up many times. The CDR3 DNA follows: TGTGCCAGCAGGCCCAGGGGGCTGAACACTGAAGCTTTCTTT. Encoded protein: CASRPRGLNTEAFF. The genes are TRBV6-6 and TRBJ1-1, with 8 bases that match TRBD1. Germline V CDR1 and CDR2: MNHNY, SVGAGI (reference sequence). The V segment lost 6 bases and the J segment 0 bases; nucleotides outside the gene matches: 3. The CDR3 has 14 residues.

This clonotype was seen many times. J is TRBJ2-2 and V is TRBV20-1; 9 bases match TRBD2. Germline CDR1 reads DFQATT; CDR2 reads SNEGSKA (reference sequence). The CDR3 runs 16 residues. Trimming removed 0 bases from V and 3 bases from J; junction bases left unmatched: 5. This CDR3 reads CSARDGLAGDTGELFF. DNA of the CDR3: TGCAGTGCTAGAGATGGCTTAGCGGGAGACACCGGGGAGCTGTTTTTT.

This clonotype was picked up many times. The V and J genes are TRBV20-1 and TRBJ1-1; 8 positions match TRBD1. Germline CDR1 and CDR2: DFQATT and SNEGSKA (reference sequence). The CDR3 covers 14 residues. V shed 0 bases and J 9 bases; nucleotides not matched to a gene: 9. CDR3 protein: CSARDESGGVKAFF. Here the CDR3 DNA reads TGCAGTGCTAGAGATGAATCAGGGGGCGTTAAAGCTTTCTTT.

This clonotype has at least ten counts. The genes are TRBV10-3 and TRBJ1-1, with D possibly matching TRBD1 (6 bases). CDR1 ENHRY and CDR2 SYGVKD come from the germline V gene. V lost 3 bases and J lost 3, with 11 bases in between. The CDR3 runs to 14 residues. The CDR3 here is CAISDTGWDTEAFF. For the CDR3, the DNA is TGTGCCATCAGTGATACAGGGTGGGACACTGAAGCTTTCTTT.

This clonotype was counted ten times or more. This chain connects TRBV7-2 to TRBJ2-7; D perhaps matches TRBD1 (6 bases). V was pared by 2 bases and J by 1 base, with 12 bases between. CDR3 length equals 15 residues. Germline-derived CDR1 and CDR2 are SGHTA and FQGNSA. The DNA for the CDR3 is TGTGCCAGCAGCTTAACCCGGACAGAGTCCTACGAGCAGTACTTC. Its translation: CASSLTRTESYEQYF.

This clonotype was observed many times. Written as DNA, the CDR3 is TGTGCCAGCTCACTTATGGGGGAACGACAAGAGACCCAGTACTTC. This sequence encodes CASSLMGERQETQYF. The chain employs TRBV18 and TRBJ2-5; the D gene could be TRBD1 or TRBD2 (5 bases each). Germline lookup yields CDR1 KGHSH and CDR2 LQKENI. The CDR3 is 15 amino acids. V was shortened by 4 bases and J by 2 bases, with 14 bases between the two germline ends.

Judged by abundance, this clonotype is medium-sized. The chain has TRBV15 and TRBJ2-2, with D uncertain. The CDR3 is 14 residues long. Germline V lookup: CDR1 LNHNV, CDR2 YYDKDF (reference sequence). V was pared by 0 bases and J by 6 bases, with 8 bases between. The DNA for the CDR3 is TGTGCCACCAGCAGAGATCGAGGATCCGGGGAGCTGTTTTTT. This codes for CATSRDRGSGELFF. Full variable domain (rest looked up from reference TRBV15 and TRBJ2-2): DAMVIQNPRYQVTQFGKPVTLSCSQTLNHNVMYWYQQKSSQAPKLLFHYYDKDFNNEADTPDNFQSRRPNTSFCFLDIRSPGLGDTAMYLCATSRDRGSGELFFGEGSRLTVL.